This T cell receptor (beta chain) was obtained from a study of early T cells in non-severe SARS-CoV-2 infection. Study-level information: The authors sequenced bulk RNA from unsorted whole blood, leaving chains unpaired. Broader study findings: Using VDJdb, the matching emphasized anti-spike CD8 responses while missing private and CD4 specificities.

Individual cDNA molecules received unique molecular identifiers during library preparation. TCRdb ran MiXCR on the 5' RACE reads and lists one entry per CDR3 protein. This sample has about 31,000 distinct CDR3 sequences; about 5.8% occur once, and the top ten carry approximately 5.2%. Germline CDR1 is MNHEY and CDR2 is SVGAGI. This CDR3 region has 12 residues. Between the trimmed V and J ends, which lost 6 bases and 2 bases, there was a span of 4 bases. In its sample, this clonotype was seen many times. Its antigen is as yet unknown. Sequencing was performed on whole blood. The rearrangement joins TRBV6-5 to TRBJ2-2, with D uncertain. The clonotype originates from an adult who was a healthcare worker with PCR-confirmed SARS-CoV-2 infection or an uninfected control (not recorded which). CDR3 amino acids: CASSFNTGELFF. The DNA for the CDR3 is TGTGCCAGCAGCTTCAACACCGGGGAGCTGTTTTTT.